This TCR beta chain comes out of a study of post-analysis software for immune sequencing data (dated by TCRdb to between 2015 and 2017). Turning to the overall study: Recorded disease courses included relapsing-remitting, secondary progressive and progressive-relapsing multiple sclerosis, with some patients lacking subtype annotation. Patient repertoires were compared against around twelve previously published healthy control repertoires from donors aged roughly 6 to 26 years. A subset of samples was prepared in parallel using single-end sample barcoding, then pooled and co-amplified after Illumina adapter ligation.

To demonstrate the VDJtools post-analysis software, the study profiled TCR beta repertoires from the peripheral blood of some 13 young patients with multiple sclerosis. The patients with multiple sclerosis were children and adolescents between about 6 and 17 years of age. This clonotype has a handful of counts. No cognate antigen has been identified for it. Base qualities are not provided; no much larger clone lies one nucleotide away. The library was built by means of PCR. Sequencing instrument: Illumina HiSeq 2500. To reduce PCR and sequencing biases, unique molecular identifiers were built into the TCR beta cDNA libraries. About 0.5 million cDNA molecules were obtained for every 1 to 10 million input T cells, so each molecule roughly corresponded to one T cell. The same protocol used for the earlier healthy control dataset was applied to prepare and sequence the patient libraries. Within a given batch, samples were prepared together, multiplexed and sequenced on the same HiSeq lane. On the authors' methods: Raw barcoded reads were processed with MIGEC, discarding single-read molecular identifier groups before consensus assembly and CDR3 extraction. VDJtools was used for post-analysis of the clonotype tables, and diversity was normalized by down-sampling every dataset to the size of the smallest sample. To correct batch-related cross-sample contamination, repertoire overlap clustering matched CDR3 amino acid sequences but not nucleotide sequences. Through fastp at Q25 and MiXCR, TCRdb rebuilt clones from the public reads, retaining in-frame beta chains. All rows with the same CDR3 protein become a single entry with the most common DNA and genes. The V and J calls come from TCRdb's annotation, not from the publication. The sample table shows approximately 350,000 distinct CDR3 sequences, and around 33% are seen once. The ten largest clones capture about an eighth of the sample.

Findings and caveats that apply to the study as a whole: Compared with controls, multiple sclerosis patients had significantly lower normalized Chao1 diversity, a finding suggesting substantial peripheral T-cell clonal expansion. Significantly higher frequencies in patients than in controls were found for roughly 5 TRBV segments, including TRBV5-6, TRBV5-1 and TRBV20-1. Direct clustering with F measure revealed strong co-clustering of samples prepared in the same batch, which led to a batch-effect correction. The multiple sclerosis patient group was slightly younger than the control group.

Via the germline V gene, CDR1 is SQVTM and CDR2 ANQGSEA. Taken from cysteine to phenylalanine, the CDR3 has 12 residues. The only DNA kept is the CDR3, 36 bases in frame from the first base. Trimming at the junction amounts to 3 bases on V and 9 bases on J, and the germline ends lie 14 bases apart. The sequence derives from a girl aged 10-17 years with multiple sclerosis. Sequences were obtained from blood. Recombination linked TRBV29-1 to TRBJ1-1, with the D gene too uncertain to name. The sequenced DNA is TGCAGCGTTGACTGGCCAGGAGGGAAAGCTTTCTTT. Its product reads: CSVDWPGGKAFF.